This entry is about one T cell receptor beta chain. The CDR3 has 12 residues. Germline V gene data show CDR1 as SGHNT and CDR2 as YYREEE (reference sequence). V dropped 9 bases and J dropped 5 bases, with 11 bases sitting between them. This record comes from a study of cytomegalovirus exposure and HLA in healthy donors. Though probably carrying unrecorded immune exposures, donors were nominally healthy at sampling. PCR employed 60 Vbeta and 13 Jbeta primers. How the authors handled the data: A later analysis counted around 80 million unique TCR beta chains, around 12 million shared. The protocol was immunoSEQ multiplex PCR, while the TCRdb copy is restricted to in-frame clones and leaves out a portion. V and J calls and clone size are copied from that table; D and trimming were computed from the DNA. Among 75,000 to 95,000 clones, less than 85% were seen once, and the ten largest hold about an eighth.

The rearrangement uses TRBV5-4 and TRBJ1-4, with D possibly being TRBD1 (6 bases). The sequenced material came from PBMCs. This clonotype was sampled from a human donor in good health. The CDR3 loop is CATSRGNEKLFF. The CDR3 DNA follows: TGTGCCACGTCCAGGGGAAATGAAAAACTGTTTTTT.